This TCR beta chain was documented in a study of human T cells and chemical hapten exposure. The table lists this clonotype with many counts. Its antigen is still unknown. Per the authors' pipeline: Sample TCR totals centred on a median of approximately 96,000, ranging 23,224 to 690,600. One entry per CDR3 protein, called by TCRdb with MiXCR from the RACE reads. These V and J calls originate from TCRdb's pipeline instead of the authors' own analysis. The table lists fewer than 350,000 distinct CDR3 sequences, approximately 8% of them singletons. Time point described: pre-sensitization, week 0. Noted treatment: therapeutic diphenylcyclopropenone sensitization with weekly scalp DPC. Patch tests were applied only after blood draws. Germline V CDR1 and CDR2: MGHRA, YSYEKL. There are 14 residues in the CDR3. The V gene lost 1 base and the J gene lost 3 bases, with 9 bases spanning the gap. Overall study findings and caveats: Patch test score rose with PT1 expanded TCRs, significant at 8, 16, 32, not 4. Once DPC sensitization occurred, TCRs above 1 in 1000 frequency showed no change.

The chain uses TRBV4-1 and TRBJ1-1, with D unresolved. The specimen was whole blood, collected in connection with sensitization to the hapten diphenylcyclopropenone (DPC). This TCR was recovered from a young man with alopecia areata. Some clones in this sample may be carry-over from other donors' samples. Written as DNA, the CDR3 is TGCGCCAGCAGCCAAGTGTTGTTGGACACTGAAGCTTTCTTT. As protein: CASSQVLLDTEAFF.